This T cell receptor beta chain was profiled in a study of blood T cell repertoires in COVID-19. Profiling relied on immunoSEQ multiplex PCR, and the TCRdb table lists in-frame clones only, not all of them. Of 20,000 or so clones detected, 70% to 90% appear once; the ten largest clones hold approximately 12%. Germline assignment: CDR1 MDHEN and CDR2 SYDVKM. CDR3 length equals 16 residues. Trimming stripped 2 bases from V and 0 bases from J, with 14 bases between. The sample was peripheral blood. The receptor comes from a woman of 80 years or more with active or convalescent COVID-19. The gene calls are TRBV28 and TRBJ2-7; a possible D gene is TRBD2 (6 bases). In nucleotides, the CDR3 is TGTGCCAGCAGTTTACTACTCAGGAGGGGCTCCTACGAGCAGTACTTC. It encodes CASSLLLRRGSYEQYF.